The 27 T cell receptor beta chains below all came from one sample that was sequenced in a study of T-cell reconstitution after alpha-beta-depleted transplantation in children. Unique molecular identifiers were used to barcode this TCRbeta library. TCRdb reprocessed the PCR reads via MiXCR and lists one record per CDR3 protein. In the table there are some 440,000 distinct CDR3 sequences, 15% to 20% of which are singletons. Specimen: PBMCs, mostly from graft donor cells, collected 360 days after TCRalphabeta/CD19-depleted stem cell transplant. Receptor source: a boy less than two years old who had a stem cell transplant for Wiskott-Aldrich syndrome, so the T cells may come from the graft donor.

The chain couples TRBV7-2 to TRBJ2-5; 8 bases agree with TRBD2. This CDR3 has 15 amino acids. Germline V CDR1 and CDR2: SGHTA, FQGNSA. J was trimmed by 4 bases and V by 5 bases; bases with no gene match: 9. The CDR3 DNA reads as TGTGCCAGCAGCGACGGGGGGGGCCTGGGAGAGACCCAGTACTTC. Protein: CASSDGGGLGETQYF.

This clonotype was seen repeatedly, ten times or more. The rearrangement uses TRBV20-1 and TRBJ2-7; 13 nucleotides match TRBD2. The CDR3 runs to 15 residues. V gave up 4 bases and J gave up 4 bases; unmatched junction bases: 7. Germline V gene sequence: CDR1 DFQATT, CDR2 SNEGSKA (reference sequence). DNA of the CDR3: TGCAGTGCTACTCCACTGACTAGCGGGGGGTACGAGCAGTACTTC. It is translated as CSATPLTSGGYEQYF.

The V and J genes are TRBV27 and TRBJ2-7; maybe TRBD2 (5 bases). This CDR3 has 14 residues. In germline, CDR1 is MNHEY, CDR2 SMNVEV (reference sequence). V was cut by 1 base and J by 3 bases, with 10 bases left in between. CDR3 residues: CASSLLGRNYEQYF. In nucleotides, the CDR3 is TGTGCCAGCAGTTTATTGGGGAGAAACTACGAGCAGTACTTC.

This clonotype was counted between two and nine times. The chain joins TRBV6-4 to TRBJ1-5, with TRBD1 matching 7 bases. The CDR3 runs to 14 residues. CDR1 is MRHNA and CDR2 is SNTAGT in the germline V gene. V lost 4 bases to trimming and J lost 3 bases; unmatched junction nucleotides: 3. CDR3 loop: CASSAGGFNQPQHF. CDR3 sequence (DNA): TGTGCCAGCAGTGCAGGGGGGTTCAATCAGCCCCAGCATTTT.

This clonotype has just a few counts. The chain carries TRBV25-1 and TRBJ2-5; D gene uncertain. Germline loops: CDR1 MGHDK, CDR2 SYGVNS. The germline V and J ends were trimmed by 5 bases and 9 bases, with 13 bases remaining between them. The CDR3 loop spans 12 amino acids. The CDR3, as DNA: TGTGCCAGCAGTACAACCCCTGGGCCCCAGTACTTC. Protein product: CASSTTPGPQYF.

The chain employs TRBV11-1 and TRBJ2-4, with 9 positions matching TRBD1. The J segment lost 3 bases and the V segment lost 5 bases, leaving 2 bases of the junction unmatched. The germline V gene encodes CDR1 SGHAT and CDR2 FQDESV (reference sequence). The CDR3 has 14 amino acids. The DNA for the CDR3 is TGTGCCAGCAGCCCGGACAGGGGCAAAAACATTCAGTACTTC. This gives the protein CASSPDRGKNIQYF.

This chain connects TRBV2 to TRBJ1-2; no clear D. CDR3 size: 11 residues. CDR1 is SNHLY and CDR2 is FYNNEI in the germline V gene. Between the trimmed V and J ends, which lost 7 bases and 8 bases, there was a span of 11 bases. The CDR3 spells CASKGFRGYTF. The CDR3 bases are TGTGCCAGCAAAGGGTTCCGGGGCTACACCTTC. Complete variable domain (other parts from reference TRBV2 and TRBJ1-2): EPEVTQTPSHQVTQMGQEVILRCVPISNHLYFYWYRQILGQKVEFLVSFYNNEISEKSEIFDDQFSVERPDGSNFTLKIRSTKLEDSAMYFCASKGFRGYTFGSGTRLTVV.

This clonotype was counted a few times. The chain carries TRBV29-1 and TRBJ1-1; possibly TRBD1 for D (6 bases). The length of the CDR3 is 12 residues. Trimming shortened V by 7 bases and J by 11 bases, and 20 bases separated the two germline ends. Germline CDR1 SQVTM, CDR2 ANQGSEA. CDR3 protein: CSASGATLAAFF. In nucleotides, the CDR3 is TGCAGCGCGTCAGGGGCCACCCTAGCCGCTTTCTTT.

The gene calls are TRBV12-3 or TRBV12-4 and TRBJ1-5, with D possibly being TRBD1 (6 bases). The CDR3 has 15 amino acids. V dropped 7 bases and J dropped 0 bases, with 13 bases sitting between them. The chain's CDR3 is CASTHQGNSNQPQHF. In DNA form, the CDR3 reads TGTGCCAGCACTCATCAGGGGAATAGCAATCAGCCCCAGCATTTT.

The V call is TRBV25-1, the J call TRBJ2-7; D is possibly TRBD1 or TRBD2 (5 bases each). This CDR3 is built from 15 residues. The germline V gene encodes CDR1 MGHDK and CDR2 SYGVNS. V lost 5 bases and J 0 bases, leaving 14 bases between the germline ends. This chain's CDR3 is CASSSPGTASYEQYF. CDR3 bases: TGTGCCAGCAGTTCGCCCGGGACGGCCTCCTACGAGCAGTACTTC.

The table lists this clonotype with a few counts. Here the CDR3 reads CASSFEAETQYF. The CDR3 DNA reads TGTGCCAGCAGCTTTGAAGCGGAAACGCAGTATTTT. V is TRBV5-4 and J is TRBJ2-3; D is perhaps TRBD2 (5 bases). Germline V CDR1 and CDR2: SGHNT, YYREEE (reference sequence). V was pared by 2 bases and J by 9 bases, with 10 bases between. The length of the CDR3 is 12 residues.

This clonotype was observed a few times. V and J are TRBV29-1 and TRBJ1-1, with TRBD1 as a possible D gene (6 bases). CDR3 length: 14 residues. Per germline, CDR1 SQVTM and CDR2 ANQGSEA. V was trimmed by 6 bases and J by 5 bases, leaving 19 bases between them. CDR3: CSVYPDRTGTEAFF. The CDR3, as DNA: TGCAGCGTCTATCCAGACAGGACCGGGACTGAAGCTTTCTTT.

This clonotype was seen more than once but under ten times. This rearrangement joins TRBV5-6 to TRBJ2-5, with D maybe TRBD1 (6 bases). Per the germline V gene, CDR1 is SGHDT and CDR2 is YYEEEE. Trimming removed 6 bases at V and 2 bases at J, with 20 bases between. The CDR3 runs to 16 residues. This chain's CDR3 is CASTTFGGQSQETQYF. The CDR3 DNA follows: TGTGCCAGCACTACGTTTGGGGGACAATCGCAAGAGACCCAGTACTTC.

This clonotype has only a few counts. This chain connects TRBV27 to TRBJ2-2; D might be TRBD1 (6 bases). Germline values: CDR1 MNHEY, CDR2 SMNVEV (reference sequence). The CDR3 runs to 16 residues. The germline V and J ends were trimmed by 0 bases and 5 bases, with 13 bases remaining between them. The CDR3 DNA reads as TGTGCCAGCAGTTTATCGATCAGGGGTGTGACCGGGGAGCTGTTTTTT. Amino acid sequence: CASSLSIRGVTGELFF.

Only a few counts were recorded for this clonotype. The chain links TRBV7-9 to TRBJ2-1; D is perhaps TRBD2 (5 bases). The CDR3 is made up of 13 amino acids. Trimming took off 3 bases at V and 9 bases at J, with 12 bases between the two ends. CDR1 and CDR2 from the germline V gene are SEHNR and FQNEAQ (reference sequence). The CDR3 sequence is CASSLGSDGEQFF. CDR3 DNA sequence: TGTGCCAGCAGCTTGGGTAGCGACGGTGAGCAGTTCTTC. Combining the CDR3 with reference TRBV7-9 and TRBJ2-1 gives the whole variable domain DTGVSQNPRHKITKRGQNVTFRCDPISEHNRLYWYRQTLGQGPEFLTYFQNEAQLEKSRLLSDRFSAERPKGSFSTLEIQRTEQGDSAMYLCASSLGSDGEQFFGPGTRLTVL.

Many counts were recorded for this clonotype. The J gene is TRBJ2-7, the V gene TRBV12-3 or TRBV12-4; a weak D match, TRBD1 (5 bases). CDR3 size: 13 residues. V was trimmed by 6 bases and J by 4 bases, leaving 13 bases between them. The CDR3 nucleotides are TGTGCCAGCAGCTTAAGGGGTGGATACGAGCAGTACTTC. This gives the protein CASSLRGGYEQYF.

This clonotype was counted a few times. V usage is TRBV20-1 and J usage is TRBJ2-3; the D gene is possibly TRBD2 (5 bases). This CDR3 is built from 14 residues. V lost 6 bases and J 2 bases, leaving 15 bases between the germline ends. Germline V gene lookup returns CDR1 DFQATT and CDR2 SNEGSKA (reference sequence). The CDR3 reads CSAPRSGLTDTQYF. CDR3 coding DNA: TGCAGTGCCCCGAGGAGCGGACTCACAGATACGCAGTATTTT.

This clonotype has only a few counts. This chain links TRBV11-2 with TRBJ2-3; 9 positions match TRBD2. V was pared by 8 bases and J by 2 bases, with 8 bases of the junction left unmatched. Germline V lookup: CDR1 SGHAT, CDR2 FQNNGV. CDR3 length: 15 residues. CDR3 amino acids: CASSGGTSHTDTQYF. In DNA form, the CDR3 reads TGTGCCAGCTCAGGGGGGACTAGCCACACAGATACGCAGTATTTT.

This clonotype was picked up a small number of times. The chain couples TRBV3-1 to TRBJ2-7; 13 positions match TRBD2. The CDR3 sequence is 14 residues long. V shed 7 bases, J shed 7 bases, and the junction held 7 bases outside the gene matches. Germline V lookup: CDR1 LGHDT, CDR2 YNNKEL (reference sequence). The CDR3 loop reads CASTSLAGGREQYF. The DNA for the CDR3 is TGTGCCAGCACCTCACTAGCGGGAGGGCGAGAGCAGTACTTC.

This sequence joins TRBV4-3 and TRBJ2-3; 8 nucleotides align to TRBD2. The CDR3 has 17 amino acids. The V and J ends lost 0 bases and 2 bases, in that order; junction bases with no gene match: 7. The germline gives CDR1 LGHNA, CDR2 YSLEER. CDR3 nucleotides: TGCGCCAGCAGCCAAGATAGTCTAGCGGGCTTCACAGATACGCAGTATTTT. Its protein is CASSQDSLAGFTDTQYF.

The chain is built from TRBV5-1 and TRBJ2-3; possibly TRBD1 or TRBD2 for D (5 bases each). V gave up 2 bases and J gave up 6 bases, with 16 bases separating them. The CDR3 is 15 residues long. Germline V gene sequence: CDR1 SGHRS, CDR2 YFSETQ. In DNA form, the CDR3 reads TGCGCCAGCAGCTTAGATTCCGGGACCCGGGATACGCAGTATTTT. Translation gives CASSLDSGTRDTQYF.

J is TRBJ1-3 and V is TRBV6-1; 7 bases agree with TRBD1. Germline trimming cut 7 bases from V and 0 bases from J; bases unmatched to any gene: 9. Looked up from germline, CDR1 is MNHNS and CDR2 is SASEGT. This CDR3 has 16 residues. CDR3 sequence: CASIPADRVSGNTIYF. Here the CDR3 DNA reads TGTGCCAGCATCCCCGCTGACAGGGTCTCTGGAAACACCATATATTTT.

V and J are TRBV9 and TRBJ2-3, with D perhaps matching TRBD2 (6 bases). CDR3 length: 18 residues. Germline V gene lookup returns CDR1 SGDLS and CDR2 YYNGEE. The V and J ends lost 0 bases and 2 bases respectively, with 19 bases between them. CDR3 residues: CASSVAATSREPTDTQYF. The DNA for the CDR3 is TGTGCCAGCAGCGTAGCAGCAACTAGCCGGGAACCCACAGATACGCAGTATTTT.

V usage is TRBV5-4 and J usage is TRBJ2-7, with a weak D call TRBD2 (6 bases). The CDR3 spans 14 residues. Trimming removed 1 base at V and 3 bases at J, with 11 bases between. The germline CDR1 and CDR2 sequences are SGHNT and YYREEE (reference sequence). CDR3 sequence: CASSLKVGGYEQYF. The CDR3 bases are TGTGCCAGCAGCTTGAAGGTGGGGGGCTACGAGCAGTACTTC.

This chain uses TRBV4-1 with TRBJ1-2; D is uncertain. Germline CDR1 and CDR2: MGHRA and YSYEKL. V lost 1 base and J 1 base, leaving 10 bases between the germline ends. The CDR3 is made up of 15 amino acids. CDR3 DNA sequence: TGCGCCAGCAGCCAAGTCGAGGCATATAACTATGGCTACACCTTC. Encoded protein: CASSQVEAYNYGYTF.

This rearrangement joins TRBV7-9 to TRBJ2-7; tentatively, D is TRBD1 or TRBD2 (5 bases each). V lost 3 bases to trimming and J lost 2 bases, with 20 bases between them. The CDR3 covers 17 residues. Germline lookup yields CDR1 SEHNR and CDR2 FQNEAQ (reference sequence). CDR3 sequence (DNA): TGTGCCAGCAGCTTTTCGCTCAGGGAAAGGGGACCCTACGAGCAGTACTTC. Its translation: CASSFSLRERGPYEQYF.

This clonotype appeared a few times. The rearrangement joins TRBV15 to TRBJ2-2; D unclear. Germline loops: CDR1 LNHNV, CDR2 YYDKDF (reference sequence). The CDR3 extends over 16 amino acids. The germline V and J ends were trimmed by 1 base and 1 base, with 10 bases remaining between them. CDR3 sequence: CATSRVHTVNTGELFF. Here the CDR3 DNA reads TGTGCCACCAGCAGAGTCCACACAGTGAACACCGGGGAGCTGTTTTTT.